This is a list of T cell receptor beta chains from one sample in a study of blood T cell repertoires in COVID-19. Sequenced by immunoSEQ multiplex PCR; TCRdb stores in-frame clones only, minus some. The sample records over 120,000 clones, 80% to 90% being singletons. What was sequenced was PBMCs or T cells enriched from blood (not recorded which). These receptors were collected from a man aged 60 to 69 who had recovered from COVID-19. Both conserved end residues are part of each CDR3. D genes are given only for firm matches. Not every row has a clone size; where given, it reads once, few, many or a size class.

cdr3_nt: TGCAGCGTCGCCCGGGACACCTATGGCTACACCTTC
cdr3_aa: CSVARDTYGYTF
d_call: NA
v_call: TRBV29-1
clone_size: NA
j_call: TRBJ1-2

cdr3_nt: TGTGCCATCAGTCCTAGACCCGGGAACTATGGCTACACCTTC
cdr3_aa: CAISPRPGNYGYTF
d_call: NA
v_call: TRBV10-3
clone_size: NA
j_call: TRBJ1-2

cdr3_nt: TGCGCCAGCACCTCGGCGGGAGGGTCCTACAATGAGCAGTTCTTC
cdr3_aa: CASTSAGGSYNEQFF
d_call: TRBD2
v_call: TRBV5-1
clone_size: NA
j_call: TRBJ2-1

cdr3_nt: TGCGCCAGCATCGGACAGCCGAACACTGAAGCTTTCTTT
cdr3_aa: CASIGQPNTEAFF
d_call: NA
v_call: TRBV10-2
clone_size: NA
j_call: TRBJ1-1

cdr3_nt: TGTGCCAGCTCGACCGGGACAGGGGTGACGGGGCTGACTTTC
cdr3_aa: CASSTGTGVTGLTF
d_call: TRBD1
v_call: TRBV18
clone_size: NA
j_call: TRBJ2-6

cdr3_nt: TGTGCCAGCAGCTTAGGGTTCAGGGCCGTCTTTAAATACGAGCAGTACTTC
cdr3_aa: CASSLGFRAVFKYEQYF
d_call: NA
v_call: TRBV7-8
clone_size: NA
j_call: TRBJ2-7

cdr3_nt: TGTGCCATCAGTGATCCTATAGCGGGAGTGGACGAGCAGTACTTC
cdr3_aa: CAISDPIAGVDEQYF
d_call: TRBD2
v_call: TRBV10-3
clone_size: NA
j_call: TRBJ2-7

cdr3_nt: TGTGCCAGCAGTTACAGACAGGGGTTGGGCACTGAAGCTTTCTTT
cdr3_aa: CASSYRQGLGTEAFF
d_call: TRBD1
v_call: TRBV6-5
clone_size: NA
j_call: TRBJ1-1

cdr3_nt: TGTGCCTGGAGTGCCCCAATTATAGCGGGAGGCTCCCGAGATACGCAGTATTTT
cdr3_aa: CAWSAPIIAGGSRDTQYF
d_call: TRBD2
v_call: TRBV30
clone_size: once
j_call: TRBJ2-3

cdr3_nt: TGTGCCAGCCCGAGGTACACCGGGGAGCTGTTTTTT
cdr3_aa: CASPRYTGELFF
d_call: NA
v_call: TRBV7-9
clone_size: NA
j_call: TRBJ2-2

cdr3_nt: TGTGCCAGCAGCTTAGGGCTAGCGGGAGTGGGTAATGAGCAGTTCTTC
cdr3_aa: CASSLGLAGVGNEQFF
d_call: TRBD2
v_call: TRBV7-6
clone_size: NA
j_call: TRBJ2-1

cdr3_nt: TGTGCCAGCAGTTTAGCAGGGAGGTACGAGCAGTACTTC
cdr3_aa: CASSLAGRYEQYF
d_call: NA
v_call: TRBV27
clone_size: NA
j_call: TRBJ2-7

cdr3_nt: TGTGCCAGCAGCGTCCGGGTCCGCCAAGGCACTGAAGCTTTCTTT
cdr3_aa: CASSVRVRQGTEAFF
d_call: NA
v_call: TRBV5-6
clone_size: NA
j_call: TRBJ1-1

cdr3_nt: TGTGCCAGTAGTAACCAGGGGGCGTACGAGCAGTACTTC
cdr3_aa: CASSNQGAYEQYF
d_call: TRBD1
v_call: TRBV19
clone_size: NA
j_call: TRBJ2-7

cdr3_nt: TGTGCCATCAGCCGGGCGTTAGACAGCCGGAACGAGCAGTACTTC
cdr3_aa: CAISRALDSRNEQYF
d_call: NA
v_call: TRBV10-3
clone_size: once
j_call: TRBJ2-7

cdr3_nt: TGTGCCAGTAGTAGCGGGCGGGGAAATGAGCAGTTCTTC
cdr3_aa: CASSSGRGNEQFF
d_call: NA
v_call: TRBV19
clone_size: NA
j_call: TRBJ2-1